The rows below give T cell receptor beta chains drawn from one sample of a study of OX40 agonist ivuxolimab in advanced cancers. Sequencing used immunoSEQ multiplex PCR; TCRdb keeps in-frame clones, though not all of them. The sample includes tens of thousands of clones, about 85% of them seen just once. Sequencing was performed on CD4+ or CD8+ T cells sorted from blood, taken in a trial of the OX40 agonist ivuxolimab. Receptor source: an adult with an advanced solid tumor such as melanoma, head and neck, liver or kidney cancer. The CDR3 runs from the conserved cysteine through the conserved F or W. D genes are given only for firm matches. Part of the rows lack a size; the others show once, few, many or a class for expanded clones.

>TRBV13|NA|TRBJ1-6|NA
TGTGCCAGCAGCTTATCAGGGCTTGAATCACCCCTCCACTTT
CASSLSGLESPLHF
>TRBV18|once|TRBJ2-1|NA
TGTGCCAGCCTCCTAGGGGTCCCTCCTAATAATGAGCAGTTCTTC
CASLLGVPPNNEQFF
>TRBV2|few|TRBJ1-6|TRBD1
TGTGCCAGCGATATACAGGGGACGAATAATTCACCCCTCCACTTT
CASDIQGTNNSPLHF
>TRBV9|NA|TRBJ2-3|TRBD1
TGTGCCAGCAGCGTTCGAACATCCAACAGGGGGCGCACAGATACGCAGTATTTT
CASSVRTSNRGRTDTQYF
>TRBV5-6|NA|TRBJ1-2|NA
TGTGCCAGCAGCCCACCCCTTGCGGGAGGCTACACCTTC
CASSPPLAGGYTF
>TRBV21-1|NA|TRBJ2-3|NA
TGTGCCAGCAGCATGAGACAGCCCGTATTCACAGATACGCAGTATTTT
CASSMRQPVFTDTQYF
>TRBV7-9|NA|TRBJ1-2|NA
TGTGCCAGCAGCTATCAGGGAAGGAGCTATGGCTACACCTTC
CASSYQGRSYGYTF
>TRBV7-2|NA|TRBJ2-5|TRBD2
TGTGCCAGCAGCTTAGGCGGCGGGGGGGGAGGGGAGACCCAGTACTTC
CASSLGGGGGGETQYF
>TRBV18|NA|TRBJ1-2|NA
TGTGCCAGCTCACCGCCAAGGTCGACAGGCTCCTATGGCTACACCTTC
CASSPPRSTGSYGYTF
>TRBV18|NA|TRBJ1-2|NA
TGTGCCAGCTCACCGGACCTGACCTATGGCTACACCTTC
CASSPDLTYGYTF
>TRBV6-6|NA|TRBJ1-4|TRBD1
TGTGCCACCTCCTCCAGGGGGGTTATGGCTAATGAAAAACTGTTTTTT
CATSSRGVMANEKLFF
>TRBV5-1|NA|TRBJ2-7|TRBD1
TGCGCCAGCAGACCCCGGGACAGGCCCACCTACGAGCAGTACTTC
CASRPRDRPTYEQYF
>TRBV11-2|NA|TRBJ1-1|NA
TGTGCAACGACGGGGGGAATCACTGAAGCTTTCTTT
CATTGGITEAFF
>TRBV7-2|NA|TRBJ2-5|NA
TGTGCCAGCAGCTTAGGCGGCAGCCAAGAGACCCAGTACTTC
CASSLGGSQETQYF
>TRBV6-1|NA|TRBJ2-3|TRBD2
TGTGCCAGCAGTGCATTATCGGGGGGGCCGGGGGATACGCAGTATTTT
CASSALSGGPGDTQYF
>TRBV18|NA|TRBJ1-3|NA
TGTGCCAGCTCACGGGGGCCCCTGGACGCGGGAGCCTCTGGAAACACCATATATTTT
CASSRGPLDAGASGNTIYF
>TRBV7-9|NA|TRBJ2-6|TRBD1
TGTGCCAGCAGCTTGTTGACAGGGAGAAACTCTGGGGCCAACGTCCTGACTTTC
CASSLLTGRNSGANVLTF
>TRBV5-4|NA|TRBJ1-6|NA
TGTGCCAGCAGCTTGGAGGGGTTAATCGTCCCCCTCCACTTT
CASSLEGLIVPLHF
>TRBV7-2|NA|TRBJ2-7|NA
TGTGCCAGCAGCCTCTCCCCCACAGGGCAGCCCTACGAGCAGTACTTC
CASSLSPTGQPYEQYF
>TRBV7-2|NA|TRBJ1-2|TRBD1
TGTGCCAGCAGCCCCGGACAGGGGAGGGCTCCAGGCTACACCTTC
CASSPGQGRAPGYTF
>TRBV7-8|NA|TRBJ1-5|NA
TGTGCCAGCAGCTTATACGGGGCGTTTCCCCATTTT
CASSLYGAFPHF
>TRBV29-1|NA|TRBJ2-7|NA
TGCAGCGTTGGGCACGGGGAGTCCTACGAGCAGTACTTC
CSVGHGESYEQYF
>TRBV7-8|once|TRBJ2-7|TRBD1
TGTGCCAGCAGCTCGAGGACAGGCCCGATTGGGCACGAGCAGTACTTC
CASSSRTGPIGHEQYF
>TRBV7-2|NA|TRBJ2-7|NA
TGTGCCAGCAGCTTACGGCTGGACGGCTACGAGCAGTACTTC
CASSLRLDGYEQYF
>TRBV6-1|NA|TRBJ1-3|NA
TGTGCCAGCAGTGAAATCCGGACATCGGGAAACACCATATATTTT
CASSEIRTSGNTIYF
>TRBV6-5|NA|TRBJ1-3|NA
TGTGCCAGCAGTGCCGGACCGAGCTCTGGAAACACCATATATTTT
CASSAGPSSGNTIYF
>TRBV27|NA|TRBJ2-7|NA
TGTGCCAGCAGTTTATACGGGGCCTACGAGCAGTACTTC
CASSLYGAYEQYF
>TRBV7-2|NA|TRBJ2-3|TRBD2
TGTGCCAGCAGTCAGGGGACTAGCCCAGATACGCAGTATTTT
CASSQGTSPDTQYF
>TRBV11-2|once|TRBJ1-3|NA
TGTGCCAGCAGCCCTCTCGGGTTGGGGGGCGGTGGAAACACCATATATTTT
CASSPLGLGGGGNTIYF
>TRBV23-1|NA|TRBJ2-5|TRBD2
TGCGCCAGCAGTCAATACGATTGTTGGCCAGCGGGGGATTCGTTGGAGACCCAGTACTTC
CASSQYDCWPAGDSLETQYF
>TRBV27|NA|TRBJ2-7|NA
TGTGCCAGCAGCCTTGGAGAACCACGCCTGGGGTACGAGCAGTACTTC
CASSLGEPRLGYEQYF
>TRBV2|NA|TRBJ1-1|NA
TGTGCCAGCAGGTACAGGTTCATGAACACTGAAGCTTTCTTT
CASRYRFMNTEAFF
>TRBV5-4|NA|TRBJ1-2|NA
TGTGCCAGCAGCAGGGTATCTAACTATGGCTACACCTTC
CASSRVSNYGYTF
>TRBV5-1|NA|TRBJ2-7|NA
TGCGCCAGCAGGTGGGGAGCCAGTTCCTACGAGCAGTACTTC
CASRWGASSYEQYF
>TRBV5-1|few|TRBJ2-1|NA
TGCGCCAGCAGCTTGGCGCTAGCGCACAATGAGCAGTTCTTC
CASSLALAHNEQFF
>TRBV5-1|once|TRBJ2-3|NA
TGCGCCAGCAGCTTGTATAGCAGGAGACGCACAGATACGCAGTATTTT
CASSLYSRRRTDTQYF
>TRBV6-4|NA|TRBJ2-1|TRBD2
TGTGCCAGCAGTGACAGGGCTAGCGGCCTCTACAATGAGCAGTTCTTC
CASSDRASGLYNEQFF
>TRBV6-1|NA|TRBJ2-3|TRBD2
TGTGCCAGCAGTGTAGCGGGGGGCGCCTCTGGCACAGATACGCAGTATTTT
CASSVAGGASGTDTQYF
>TRBV27|NA|TRBJ2-6|NA
TGTGCCAGCAGTACAACCCCCGGCGTTGCGATCTCTGGGGCCAACGTCCTGACTTTC
CASSTTPGVAISGANVLTF
>TRBV14|few|TRBJ1-6|NA
TGTGCCAGCAGCCTCCTAGGGAGGGGGGTCCGAGGTAATTCACCCCTCCACTTT
CASSLLGRGVRGNSPLHF
>TRBV7-9|once|TRBJ1-4|NA
TGTGCCAGTTCGGGCAGGGTTTACGAAAAACTGTTTTTT
CASSGRVYEKLFF
>TRBV4-2|NA|TRBJ1-3|NA
TGTGCCAGCAGCCGAGAGACGGGCAGGTATAACACCATATATTTT
CASSRETGRYNTIYF
>TRBV5-3|once|TRBJ2-1|NA
TGTGCCAGAAGCTTGGGGCGGCGCCCGCCTGAAACCTACAATGAGCAGTTCTTC
CARSLGRRPPETYNEQFF